The clone carrying this TCR beta chain has just a few counts. Through a sample-barcoded 5' primer and a J-beta primer mix, a second PCR was run for roughly 7 to 11 cycles. One entry per CDR3 protein results from TCRdb running MiXCR on the 5' RACE reads. The table includes roughly 1.4 million distinct CDR3 sequences, around 59% detected once. V shed 0 bases and J shed 0 bases, with 9 bases lying between them. Looked up from germline, CDR1 is SGHVS and CDR2 is FQNEAQ. This CDR3 spans 16 amino acids. This sample is part of a study of blood T cells in healthy people across ages. This clonotype was obtained from a man between 18 and 35 years old in good health. Sequenced sample: blood. The V gene is TRBV7-8, the J gene TRBJ1-5; no clear D. The CDR3 is CASSLASSYSNQPQHF. The CDR3 DNA sequence: TGTGCCAGCAGCTTAGCGTCGAGTTATAGCAATCAGCCCCAGCATTTT.